Below, 11 T cell receptor beta chains from the same sample are listed, as sequenced in a study of beta chain features in type 1 diabetes. Since all of the isolated RNA was reverse transcribed, expressed TCRB transcripts were what got sequenced. This table comes from immunoSEQ multiplex PCR, and its TCRdb copy is limited to in-frame clones, with some not included. The profile covers roughly 150,000 clones, with over 7.5% appearing a single time and less than 3% taken by the ten largest. The sample consisted of central memory CD4+ T cells from blood. The receptors here all came from a woman between 18 and 29 years old in good health.

This chain uses TRBV7-2 with TRBJ2-7; D might be TRBD2 (7 bases). Germline V lookup: CDR1 SGHTA, CDR2 FQGNSA. V was clipped by 5 bases and J by 5 bases, with 19 bases between them. This CDR3 is 15 amino acids long. The CDR3 protein is CASSRRGANLDEQYF. The CDR3 nucleotides read TGTGCCAGCAGCAGACGGGGGGCGAATTTAGACGAGCAGTACTTC.

In its sample, this clone was seen a few times. The chain is built from TRBV5-1 and TRBJ1-2; D uncertain. Between the trimmed V and J ends, which lost 0 bases and 0 bases, there was a span of 6 bases. The germline gives CDR1 SGHRS, CDR2 YFSETQ. This CDR3 spans 14 amino acids. CDR3 in DNA: TGCGCCAGCAGCTTGGGTCCAGCTAACTATGGCTACACCTTC. As protein: CASSLGPANYGYTF. Full variable domain (outside the CDR3, taken from reference TRBV5-1 and TRBJ1-2): KAGVTQTPRYLIKTRGQQVTLSCSPISGHRSVSWYQQTPGQGLQFLFEYFSETQRNKGNFPGRFSGRQFSNSRSEMNVSTLELGDSALYLCASSLGPANYGYTFGSGTRLTVV.

This clone has at least ten counts. The gene calls are TRBV4-3 and TRBJ1-4; 9 bases agree with TRBD1. Germline CDR1 reads LGHNA; CDR2 reads YSLEER. CDR3 size: 16 residues. The trim removed 5 bases at V and 6 bases at J, leaving 10 bases unmatched. DNA of the CDR3: TGCGCCAGCAGCAAGGGGCCACGACAGGGGGATGAAAAACTGTTTTTT. Translation: CASSKGPRQGDEKLFF.

This clone was counted a few times. V gene TRBV18 combines with J gene TRBJ1-4; D is unclear. Between the trimmed V and J ends, which lost 3 bases and 11 bases, there was a span of 10 bases. The CDR3 is 12 residues long. The germline gives CDR1 KGHSH, CDR2 LQKENI. DNA of the CDR3: TGTGCCAGCTCACCTTCGACGGGGAAACTGTTTTTT. Its translation: CASSPSTGKLFF.

This clone occurred a few times. CDR3 sequence (DNA): TGTGCCAGCAGCCCCGGGTCGGAAGCAACTAATGAAAAACTGTTTTTT. Translating gives CASSPGSEATNEKLFF. The gene calls are TRBV7-8 and TRBJ1-4; D ambiguous. The length of the CDR3 is 16 residues. The germline V and J ends were trimmed by 5 bases and 0 bases, with 13 bases remaining between them. Germline loops: CDR1 SGHVS, CDR2 FQNEAQ.

In its sample, this clone was seen many times. The chain employs TRBV6-1 and TRBJ2-7, with no clear D. Germline values: CDR1 MNHNS, CDR2 SASEGT. Trimming removed 0 bases at V and 2 bases at J, with 5 bases between. The CDR3 spans 13 residues. CDR3 loop: CASSEADTYEQYF. In DNA form, the CDR3 reads TGTGCCAGCAGTGAAGCCGACACCTACGAGCAGTACTTC.

The chain has TRBV18 and TRBJ1-1, with no clear D. Trimming shortened V by 2 bases and J by 11 bases, and 15 bases separated the two germline ends. CDR1 KGHSH and CDR2 LQKENI come from the germline V gene. CDR3 length: 13 amino acids. The CDR3 here is CASSPSPGKKAFF. The DNA of the CDR3 is TGTGCCAGCTCACCAAGTCCGGGGAAAAAGGCTTTCTTT.

This clone was counted only a few times. The CDR3 DNA sequence: TGTGCCAGCAGCTTCCAGGGGGGCACTGAAGCTTTCTTT. Translation gives CASSFQGGTEAFF. This sequence joins TRBV11-2 and TRBJ1-1; TRBD1 agrees at 7 bases. The CDR3 length is 13 residues. V trimming: 3 bases; J trimming: 4 bases; junction bases outside the gene matches: 2. The germline V gene encodes CDR1 SGHAT and CDR2 FQNNGV.

In its sample, this clone was seen a few times. The chain uses TRBV9 and TRBJ1-5; perhaps TRBD1 as D (6 bases). V lost 4 bases and J lost 9, with 26 bases in between. Looked up from germline, CDR1 is SGDLS and CDR2 is YYNGEE. The CDR3 runs 17 residues. The CDR3 sequence is CASSPPGQGRGGGPQHF. The CDR3 coding sequence is TGTGCCAGCAGCCCCCCGGGGCAGGGGCGAGGCGGGGGGCCCCAGCATTTT.

This clone was counted between two and nine times. The chain links TRBV1 to TRBJ2-1; the table's TRBD2 call for D was not verified on the DNA. TRBV1 is classified as a pseudogene. The CDR3 is 18 residues long. CDR3 nucleotides: TGCACCAGCAGCCAAGATCCCCTCCTAGCGGGGGAATACAATGAGCAGTTCTTC. Translation gives CTSSQDPLLAGEYNEQFF.

This clone was seen at least ten times. The V call is TRBV11-2, the J call TRBJ1-1, with D hard to call. The ends were cut back, 5 bases at V and 1 base at J, with 11 bases in the middle. Germline CDR1 and CDR2: SGHAT and FQNNGV. The CDR3 extends over 14 amino acids. The CDR3 here is CASSHIPKNTEAFF. The CDR3 DNA reads TGTGCCAGCAGCCACATTCCGAAGAACACTGAAGCTTTCTTT.